The 18 T cell receptor beta chains below come from one sample, sequenced in a study of PD-1 blockade in classical Hodgkin lymphoma. Every patient was affected by relapse after autologous stem cell transplantation, while exposure to brentuximab vedotin was not uniform. This table comes from immunoSEQ multiplex PCR, and its TCRdb copy is limited to in-frame clones, with some not included. Here the sample spans some 21,000 clones, roughly 77% being singletons. Sample: peripheral blood mononuclear cells (PBMCs), taken before the second cycle of nivolumab. The origin of the receptors is a human donor with classical Hodgkin lymphoma.

The chain joins TRBV7-2 to TRBJ2-1; TRBD2 might be the D (7 bases). This CDR3 is built from 15 residues. Trimming took off 0 bases at V and 7 bases at J, with 13 bases between the two ends. The V gene's germline CDR1 is SGHTA and CDR2 FQGNSA. CDR3 in DNA: TGTGCCAGCAGCTTAGCGGGGGGGCCTCTGAATGAGCAGTTCTTC. Its translation: CASSLAGGPLNEQFF.

This chain connects TRBV19 to TRBJ1-5, with D unclear. The CDR3 totals 16 residues. V lost 2 bases to trimming and J lost 3 bases, with 14 bases between them. Germline V gene sequence: CDR1 LNHDA, CDR2 SQIVND (reference sequence). The CDR3 region is CASSIIRSVFNQPQHF. The CDR3 DNA reads TGTGCCAGTAGTATAATCCGGTCGGTGTTCAATCAGCCCCAGCATTTT. Variable domain in full (rest from reference TRBV19 and TRBJ1-5): DGGITQSPKYLFRKEGQNVTLSCEQNLNHDAMYWYRQDPGQGLRLIYYSQIVNDFQKGDIAEGYSVSREKKESFPLTVTSAQKNPTAFYLCASSIIRSVFNQPQHFGDGTRLSIL.

This clone came up once. CDR3 in DNA: TGTGCCAGCAGTAACGTAGGGACAGGCCATGGGGACACTGAAGCTTTCTTT. This translates into CASSNVGTGHGDTEAFF. This chain connects TRBV5-4 to TRBJ1-1, with 8 bases identical to TRBD1. This CDR3 spans 17 amino acids. CDR1 and CDR2 from the germline V gene are SGHNT and YYREEE (reference sequence). V was pared by 5 bases and J by 3 bases, with 15 bases of the junction left unmatched.

The gene calls are TRBV2 and TRBJ2-2; D may be TRBD1 (5 bases). Germline V CDR1 and CDR2: SNHLY, FYNNEI. Trimming shortened V by 7 bases and J by 3 bases, and 12 bases separated the two germline ends. The CDR3 contains 14 residues. The DNA of the CDR3 is TGTGCCAGCATCTCCGGCAGGGACACCGGGGAGCTGTTTTTT. Translated: CASISGRDTGELFF.

This clone ranks as large. This specimen includes other DNA sequences encoding the same CDR3. J is TRBJ1-3 and V is TRBV9, with D unresolved. The CDR3 is made up of 15 amino acids. V lost 3 bases to trimming and J lost 2 bases, with 12 bases between them. Germline V lookup: CDR1 SGDLS, CDR2 YYNGEE. CDR3 residues: CASSASGGTGNTIYF. In DNA form, the CDR3 reads TGTGCCAGCAGCGCCAGTGGAGGGACTGGAAACACCATATATTTT.

The chain recombines TRBV2 with TRBJ1-2, with D possibly TRBD1 on 5 matching bases. Germline V lookup: CDR1 SNHLY, CDR2 FYNNEI. This CDR3 is built from 17 residues. The germline V and J ends were trimmed by 7 bases and 0 bases, with 21 bases remaining between them. CDR3 nucleotide sequence: TGTGCCAGCAATTGGGGGGTTGGGCCCTCCGCTAACTATGGCTACACCTTC. Its translation: CASNWGVGPSANYGYTF.

The J gene is TRBJ1-2, the V gene TRBV19; D gene unclear. The ends were cut back, 6 bases at V and 1 base at J, with 6 bases in the middle. Germline CDR1 reads LNHDA; CDR2 reads SQIVND (reference sequence). This CDR3 spans 12 amino acids. The chain's CDR3 is CASSSGNYGYTF. The CDR3 DNA reads TGTGCCAGTAGCTCTGGTAACTATGGCTACACCTTC.

This chain uses TRBV9 with TRBJ1-1; D uncertain. The CDR3 has 11 residues. V lost 0 bases to trimming and J lost 12 bases, with 9 bases between them. Germline values: CDR1 SGDLS, CDR2 YYNGEE. The CDR3 region is CASSVGSPPFF. The CDR3 nucleotides read TGTGCCAGCAGCGTAGGTTCTCCCCCTTTCTTT.

Only a few counts were recorded for this clone. V and J are TRBV25-1 and TRBJ2-1, with 7 bases identical to TRBD2. From germline, CDR1 is MGHDK and CDR2 SYGVNS. The V and J ends lost 8 bases and 12 bases, in that order; junction bases with no gene match: 10. The CDR3 contains 12 residues. The CDR3, as DNA: TGTGCCAGCGGCCAGCCCGGGAGGACGCAGTTCTTC. It codes for CASGQPGRTQFF.

This rearrangement joins TRBV25-1 to TRBJ2-7; D call uncertain. The germline V and J ends were trimmed by 4 bases and 0 bases, with 16 bases remaining between them. There are 16 residues in the CDR3. Germline CDR1 is MGHDK and CDR2 is SYGVNS. The CDR3 DNA reads TGTGCCAGCAGTGGGGGATTCGGTTGGGACTCCTACGAGCAGTACTTC. Protein sequence: CASSGGFGWDSYEQYF.

V usage is TRBV28 and J usage is TRBJ1-2; 9 bases agree with TRBD1. Germline loops: CDR1 MDHEN, CDR2 SYDVKM. With 6 bases clipped from V and 8 bases from J, the junction kept 13 bases outside the gene matches. The CDR3 totals 15 residues. DNA of the CDR3: TGTGCCAGCAGGGGAGACGGGACAGGGTCTTGGGGCTACACCTTC. Amino acids: CASRGDGTGSWGYTF.

The chain joins TRBV11-2 to TRBJ2-3; D is perhaps TRBD1 or TRBD2 (5 bases each). Trimming stripped 4 bases from V and 3 bases from J, with 14 bases between. This CDR3 contains 15 residues. Germline CDR1 SGHAT, CDR2 FQNNGV. The CDR3 region is CASSSVGGVTDTQYF. As DNA, the CDR3 is TGTGCCAGCAGCTCTGTTGGGGGAGTGACAGATACGCAGTATTTT.

This sequence joins TRBV9 and TRBJ2-5; 10 positions agree with TRBD1. Germline CDR1 reads SGDLS; CDR2 reads YYNGEE. V shed 0 bases and J 5 bases; nucleotides not matched to a gene: 1. The CDR3 has 14 amino acids. The CDR3 reads CASSVGGQGETQYF. CDR3 DNA sequence: TGTGCCAGCAGCGTAGGGGGACAGGGGGAGACCCAGTACTTC.

The gene calls are TRBV6-5 and TRBJ1-2; TRBD1 is a possible D gene (5 bases). V was trimmed by 6 bases and J by 0 bases, leaving 14 bases between them. The CDR3 sequence is 15 residues long. CDR1 is MNHEY and CDR2 is SVGAGI in the germline V gene. The DNA for the CDR3 is TGTGCCAGCAGCCAGACAGCATACTCTAACTATGGCTACACCTTC. It specifies CASSQTAYSNYGYTF.

V is TRBV19 and J is TRBJ1-5, with TRBD1 identical over 11 bases. Germline V CDR1 and CDR2: LNHDA, SQIVND (reference sequence). V shed 1 base and J 1 base; nucleotides not matched to a gene: 9. The CDR3 runs 19 residues. The CDR3 DNA follows: TGTGCCAGTAGTATAGTAGGGGGGGACAGGGGGATGAGCAATCAGCCCCAGCATTTT. Protein product: CASSIVGGDRGMSNQPQHF. The full variable domain, rest sourced from reference TRBV19 and TRBJ1-5, is DGGITQSPKYLFRKEGQNVTLSCEQNLNHDAMYWYRQDPGQGLRLIYYSQIVNDFQKGDIAEGYSVSREKKESFPLTVTSAQKNPTAFYLCASSIVGGDRGMSNQPQHFGDGTRLSIL.

This chain uses TRBV30 with TRBJ1-2; no reliable D call. The CDR3 has 13 residues. V was shortened by 5 bases and J by 1 base, with 11 bases between the two germline ends. Per the germline V gene, CDR1 is GTSNPN and CDR2 is SVGIG (reference sequence). CDR3 sequence: CAWDRRLNYGYTF. DNA of the CDR3: TGTGCCTGGGACCGGCGACTTAACTATGGCTACACCTTC.

V usage is TRBV6-1 and J usage is TRBJ2-1; a weak D match, TRBD1 (6 bases). V was clipped by 4 bases and J by 5 bases, with 18 bases between them. The CDR3 is made up of 16 amino acids. From germline, CDR1 is MNHNS and CDR2 SASEGT. The CDR3 region has the DNA TGTGCCAGCAGTGTGAACAGGGTATTCGCGGACAATGAGCAGTTCTTC. It codes for CASSVNRVFADNEQFF.

The chain combines TRBV10-3 with TRBJ2-1; D possibly corresponds to TRBD2 (5 bases). Germline CDR1 reads ENHRY; CDR2 reads SYGVKD. This CDR3 has 14 residues. The V end was cut by 7 bases, the J end by 0 bases, with 10 bases between. This chain's CDR3 is CAINAGSSYNEQFF. In DNA form, the CDR3 reads TGTGCCATCAACGCGGGCAGCTCCTACAATGAGCAGTTCTTC.